This TCR beta chain came from a study of T cell responses to AZD1222 COVID-19 vaccine. Study at large: Researchers grouped second doses given at about 4 or about 12 weeks into one pool.

CDR1 SQVTM and CDR2 ANQGSEA come from the germline V gene. The CDR3 sequence is 12 residues long. Between the trimmed V and J ends, which lost 1 base and 4 bases, there was a span of 4 bases. General observations from the study: The donor group comprised mostly white British people and more females; the analysis possibly underestimated clonal diversity. Across spike, vaccine-associated CD4 TCRs were found, dominant at 160-218 and 743-854. Baseline seropositivity characterized only a handful of AZD1222 recipients.

This clone is medium-sized within its sample. The antigen remains unidentified. The method was immunoSEQ multiplex PCR; TCRdb's version includes in-frame clones alone and lacks a portion of them. Altogether 170,000 or so clones are present, approximately 90% being singletons, with the ten largest covering less than 3%. The chain carries TRBV29-1 and TRBJ2-2; the D is unclear. This TCR was sampled from an adult in good health. Sequenced here: peripheral blood, sampled on day 0 of AZD1222 vaccination. In DNA, the CDR3 is TGCAGCGTTGAAGGGGGCACCGGGGAGCTGTTTTTT. This sequence encodes CSVEGGTGELFF.